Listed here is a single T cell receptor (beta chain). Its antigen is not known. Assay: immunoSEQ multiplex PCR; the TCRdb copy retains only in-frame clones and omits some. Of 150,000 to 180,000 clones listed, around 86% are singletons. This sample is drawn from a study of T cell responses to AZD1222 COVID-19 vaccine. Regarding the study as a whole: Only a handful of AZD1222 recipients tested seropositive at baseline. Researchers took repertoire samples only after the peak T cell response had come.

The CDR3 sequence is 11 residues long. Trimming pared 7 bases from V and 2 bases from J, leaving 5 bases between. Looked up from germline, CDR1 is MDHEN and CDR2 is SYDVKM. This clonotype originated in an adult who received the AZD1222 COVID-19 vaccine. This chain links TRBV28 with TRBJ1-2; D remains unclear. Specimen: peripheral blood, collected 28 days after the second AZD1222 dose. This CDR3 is CASTGNYGYTF. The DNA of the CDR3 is TGTGCCAGCACGGGAAACTATGGCTACACCTTC.